What follows are 17 T cell receptor beta chains derived from one specimen sequenced in a study of cytomegalovirus exposure and HLA in healthy donors. PCR amplification relied on 60 Vbeta primers (plus 13 Jbeta primers). The data were produced by immunoSEQ multiplex PCR, yet TCRdb's version contains in-frame clones alone and is incomplete. The sample holds some 140,000 clones, around 80% seen once. The sequenced material came from PBMCs. The source is a man aged 40-49 years in good health and CMV-seropositive.

The chain links TRBV4-1 to TRBJ2-2, with D tentatively TRBD2 (5 bases). CDR3 size: 15 residues. The germline CDR1 and CDR2 sequences are MGHRA and YSYEKL. V dropped 1 base and J dropped 7 bases, with 13 bases sitting between them. The CDR3 sequence is CASSQGETSSGELFF. CDR3 sequence (DNA): TGCGCCAGCAGCCAAGGGGAGACGTCAAGCGGGGAGCTGTTTTTT.

This chain joins TRBV10-3 and TRBJ1-4, with 7 bases matching TRBD1. There are 13 residues in the CDR3. CDR1 is ENHRY, CDR2 SYGVKD, per germline. The V and J ends lost 10 bases and 4 bases, in that order; junction bases with no gene match: 6. CDR3 region: CATGTADNEKLFF. The CDR3 region has the DNA TGTGCCACCGGGACAGCTGATAATGAAAAACTGTTTTTT.

The chain is built from TRBV10-3 and TRBJ2-4; possibly TRBD2 for D (5 bases). Per germline, CDR1 ENHRY and CDR2 SYGVKD. The CDR3 consists of 14 residues. Trimming pared 5 bases from V and 4 bases from J, leaving 12 bases between. CDR3 sequence (DNA): TGTGCCATCAGTCCTCTAGGACTTAAAAACATTCAGTACTTC. This codes for CAISPLGLKNIQYF.

The chain uses TRBV5-4 and TRBJ2-5; no clear D. V lost 4 bases, J lost 2 bases, and 9 bases lay in between. Germline V gives CDR1 SGHNT, CDR2 YYREEE (reference sequence). The CDR3 has 13 amino acids. CDR3 nucleotides: TGTGCCAGCAGCCCGAAGACTCAAGAGACCCAGTACTTC. Amino acid sequence: CASSPKTQETQYF. The full variable domain, rest sourced from reference TRBV5-4 and TRBJ2-5, is ETGVTQSPTHLIKTRGQQVTLRCSSQSGHNTVSWYQQALGQGPQFIFQYYREEENGRGNFPPRFSGLQFPNYSSELNVNALELDDSALYLCASSPKTQETQYFGPGTRLLVL.

V and J are TRBV5-1 and TRBJ2-1, with D maybe TRBD2 (7 bases). The CDR3 runs 18 residues. The V and J ends lost 4 bases and 3 bases respectively, with 23 bases between them. CDR1 is SGHRS and CDR2 is YFSETQ in the germline V gene. CDR3 in amino acids: CASSVGWGGGRVYNEQFF. CDR3 coding DNA: TGCGCCAGCAGCGTTGGGTGGGGGGGCGGGAGAGTCTACAATGAGCAGTTCTTC.

The CDR3 DNA reads as TGTGCCATCATTAAGGAAGCGGGAGGGCCCTACGAGCAGTACTTC. The encoded protein is CAIIKEAGGPYEQYF. The J gene is TRBJ2-7, the V gene TRBV10-3, with 10 bases that match TRBD2. The V gene end was trimmed by 7 bases and the J gene end by 2 bases; junction bases not matched to a gene: 8. Germline loops: CDR1 ENHRY, CDR2 SYGVKD. The CDR3 contains 15 residues.

The chain has TRBV9 and TRBJ2-3; 7 positions match TRBD2. After removal of 6 bases from V and 4 bases from J, the junction contained 8 bases not matched to a gene. The CDR3 totals 14 residues. Germline V gene lookup returns CDR1 SGDLS and CDR2 YYNGEE. This CDR3 is CASKVGGPADTQYF. In DNA form, the CDR3 reads TGTGCCAGCAAGGTGGGAGGGCCGGCAGATACGCAGTATTTT.

This chain links TRBV27 with TRBJ1-1; 9 nucleotides agree with TRBD1. The CDR3 length is 13 residues. V was pared by 5 bases and J by 3 bases, with 1 base of the junction left unmatched. Germline-derived CDR1 and CDR2 are MNHEY and SMNVEV (reference sequence). CDR3 residues: CASSGTGYTEAFF. CDR3 in DNA: TGTGCCAGCAGTGGGACAGGGTACACTGAAGCTTTCTTT.

The chain couples TRBV7-6 to TRBJ1-5; D unclear. In germline, CDR1 is SGHVS, CDR2 FNYEAQ. V was trimmed by 2 bases and J by 7 bases, leaving 12 bases between them. This CDR3 spans 14 amino acids. CDR3 DNA sequence: TGTGCCAGCAGCTTATCTGGGCTCGAGCAGCCCCAGCATTTT. It encodes CASSLSGLEQPQHF.

This clone is a singleton in its sample. The V gene is TRBV5-6, the J gene TRBJ1-5, with D perhaps TRBD1 (6 bases). Germline V gives CDR1 SGHDT, CDR2 YYEEEE. CDR3 size: 13 residues. Trimming cost V 0 bases and J 7 bases, with 8 bases left between them. DNA of the CDR3: TGTGCCAGCAGCTTGGTAAGGGGGCAGCCCCAGCATTTT. This translates into CASSLVRGQPQHF.

In this sample, this clone turned up a few times. The chain is built from TRBV5-6 and TRBJ1-4; D is ambiguous. Trimming took off 4 bases at V and 7 bases at J, with 11 bases between the two ends. Germline V CDR1 and CDR2: SGHDT, YYEEEE. The CDR3 has 13 residues. The CDR3 sequence: CASSLVDFEKLFF. The CDR3 coding sequence is TGTGCCAGCAGCCTAGTAGACTTTGAAAAACTGTTTTTT.

The rearrangement joins TRBV11-3 to TRBJ2-3, with TRBD1 as a possible D gene (6 bases). Germline V gene data show CDR1 as SGHNT and CDR2 as YENEEA. V was cut by 6 bases and J by 6 bases, with 13 bases left in between. The CDR3 runs 13 residues. CDR3 nucleotide sequence: TGTGCCAGCAGTCTTACAGGGAGTGATACGCAGTATTTT. Translation gives CASSLTGSDTQYF.

The chain links TRBV30 to TRBJ1-5; tentative D call: TRBD1 (5 bases). The CDR3 length is 15 residues. V was trimmed by 0 bases and J by 2 bases, leaving 11 bases between them. CDR1 and CDR2 (germline): GTSNPN, SVGIG (reference sequence). The chain's CDR3 is CAWSVRADGNQPQHF. DNA of the CDR3: TGTGCCTGGAGTGTCAGGGCCGATGGCAATCAGCCCCAGCATTTT.

The chain joins TRBV30 to TRBJ1-2, with D tentatively TRBD1 (6 bases). The germline CDR1 and CDR2 sequences are GTSNPN and SVGIG (reference sequence). Trimming shortened V by 7 bases and J by 3 bases, and 12 bases separated the two germline ends. This CDR3 has 12 residues. This CDR3 is CASLTGHYGYTF. The DNA for the CDR3 is TGTGCCTCCCTGACAGGCCACTATGGCTACACCTTC.

The V and J genes are TRBV2 and TRBJ1-3; 9 positions agree with TRBD1. Germline CDR1 reads SNHLY; CDR2 reads FYNNEI. The CDR3 runs 15 residues. V dropped 8 bases and J dropped 0; count of bases not matched to a gene: 5. The chain's CDR3 is CASSLDRGSGNTIYF. In DNA form, the CDR3 reads TGTGCCAGCTCCCTGGACAGGGGCTCTGGAAACACCATATATTTT.

This chain links TRBV10-2 with TRBJ1-6, with D possibly being TRBD1 (6 bases). This CDR3 has 15 amino acids. Germline lookup yields CDR1 WSHSY and CDR2 SAAADI. Between the trimmed V and J ends, which lost 3 bases and 4 bases, there was a span of 10 bases. The CDR3 nucleotides are TGCGCCAGCAGTGATCAGGGGCGTTATAATTCACCCCTCCACTTT. This translates into CASSDQGRYNSPLHF.

The CDR3 region is CASSRLAGDGYEQYF. CDR3 sequence (DNA): TGTGCCAGTAGTAGACTAGCGGGAGACGGTTACGAGCAGTACTTC. The chain has TRBV19 and TRBJ2-7; TRBD2 matches 12 bases. V shed 4 bases and J 4 bases; nucleotides not matched to a gene: 5. The CDR3 loop spans 15 amino acids. CDR1 is LNHDA, CDR2 SQIVND, per germline (reference sequence).